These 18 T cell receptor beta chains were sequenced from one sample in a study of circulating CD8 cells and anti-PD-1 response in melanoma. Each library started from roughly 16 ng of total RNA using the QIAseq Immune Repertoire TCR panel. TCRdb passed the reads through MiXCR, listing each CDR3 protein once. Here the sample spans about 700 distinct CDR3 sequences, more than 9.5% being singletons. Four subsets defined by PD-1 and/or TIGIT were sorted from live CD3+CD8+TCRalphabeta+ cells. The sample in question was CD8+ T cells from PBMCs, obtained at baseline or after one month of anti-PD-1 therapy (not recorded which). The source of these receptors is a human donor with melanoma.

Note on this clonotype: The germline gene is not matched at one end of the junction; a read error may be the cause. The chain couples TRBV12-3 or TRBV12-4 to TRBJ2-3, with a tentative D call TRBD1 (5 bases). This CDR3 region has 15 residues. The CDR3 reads CASSFMADNTGTQYF. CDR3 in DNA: TGTGCCAGCAGTTTTATGGCAGATAACACAGGTACGCAGTATTTT.

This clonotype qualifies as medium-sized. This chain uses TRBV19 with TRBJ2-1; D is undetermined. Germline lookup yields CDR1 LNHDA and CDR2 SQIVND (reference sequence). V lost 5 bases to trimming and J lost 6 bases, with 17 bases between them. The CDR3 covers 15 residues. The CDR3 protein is CASSLGLWGINEQFF. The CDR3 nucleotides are TGTGCCAGTAGTCTCGGCCTATGGGGTATCAATGAGCAGTTCTTC.

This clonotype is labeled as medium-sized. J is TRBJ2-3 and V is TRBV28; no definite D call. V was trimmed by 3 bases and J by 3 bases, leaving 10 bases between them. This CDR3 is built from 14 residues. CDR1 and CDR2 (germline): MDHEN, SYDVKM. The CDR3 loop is CASSFLLGTDTQYF. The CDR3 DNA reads TGTGCCAGCAGTTTTCTGTTGGGGACAGATACGCAGTATTTT.

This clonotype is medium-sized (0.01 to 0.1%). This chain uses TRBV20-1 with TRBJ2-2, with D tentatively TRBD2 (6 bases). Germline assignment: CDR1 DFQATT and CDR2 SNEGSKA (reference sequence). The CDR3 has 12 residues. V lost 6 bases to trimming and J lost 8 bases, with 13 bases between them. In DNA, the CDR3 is TGCAGTGCCCTACTAGCTTCGGGGGAGCTGTTTTTT. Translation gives CSALLASGELFF.

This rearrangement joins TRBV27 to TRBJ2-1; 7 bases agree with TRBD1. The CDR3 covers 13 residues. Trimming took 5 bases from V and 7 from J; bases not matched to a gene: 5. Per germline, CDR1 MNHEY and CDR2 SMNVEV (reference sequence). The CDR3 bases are TGTGCCAGCAGTAACAGGGGTGGGAATGAGCAGTTCTTC. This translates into CASSNRGGNEQFF.

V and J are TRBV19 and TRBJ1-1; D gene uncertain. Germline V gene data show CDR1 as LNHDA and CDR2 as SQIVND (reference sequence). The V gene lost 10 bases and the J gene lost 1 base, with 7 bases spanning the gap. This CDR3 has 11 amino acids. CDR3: CATRQNTEAFF. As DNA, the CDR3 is TGTGCCACACGACAGAACACTGAAGCTTTCTTT.

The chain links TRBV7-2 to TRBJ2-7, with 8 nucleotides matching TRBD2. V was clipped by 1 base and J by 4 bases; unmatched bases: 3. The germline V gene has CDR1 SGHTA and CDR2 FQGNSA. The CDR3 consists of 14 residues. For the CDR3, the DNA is TGTGCCAGCAGCTTAGGGTTAGCGGGGTACGAGCAGTACTTC. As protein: CASSLGLAGYEQYF. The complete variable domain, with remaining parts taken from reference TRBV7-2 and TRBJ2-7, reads GAGVSQSPSNKVTEKGKDVELRCDPISGHTALYWYRQSLGQGLEFLIYFQGNSAPDKSGLPSDRFSAERTGGSVSTLTIQRTQQEDSAVYLCASSLGLAGYEQYFGPGTRLTVT.

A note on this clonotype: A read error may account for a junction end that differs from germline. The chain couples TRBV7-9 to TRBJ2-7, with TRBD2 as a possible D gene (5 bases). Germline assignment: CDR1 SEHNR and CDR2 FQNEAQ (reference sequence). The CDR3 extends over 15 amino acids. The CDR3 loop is CASSLAPSEAYEQYF. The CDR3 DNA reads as TGTGCCAGCAGCCTAGCCCCCTCTGAGGCCTACGAGCAGTACTTC.

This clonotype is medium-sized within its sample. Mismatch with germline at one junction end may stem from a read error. The CDR3 nucleotides read TGTGCCAGCAGTCTCCAAGGGACGCCGACCTACGAGCAGTACTTT. It yields the protein CASSLQGTPTYEQYF. The gene calls are TRBV27 and TRBJ2-7; D might be TRBD1 or TRBD2, each matching 5 bases. CDR3 length: 15 residues. Germline assignment: CDR1 MNHEY and CDR2 SMNVEV (reference sequence).

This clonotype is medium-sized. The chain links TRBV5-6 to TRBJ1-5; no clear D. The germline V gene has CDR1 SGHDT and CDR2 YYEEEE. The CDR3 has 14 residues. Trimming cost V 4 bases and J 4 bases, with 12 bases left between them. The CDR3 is CASSPSSGNQPQHF. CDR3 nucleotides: TGTGCCAGCAGCCCCTCAAGCGGAAATCAGCCCCAGCATTTT.

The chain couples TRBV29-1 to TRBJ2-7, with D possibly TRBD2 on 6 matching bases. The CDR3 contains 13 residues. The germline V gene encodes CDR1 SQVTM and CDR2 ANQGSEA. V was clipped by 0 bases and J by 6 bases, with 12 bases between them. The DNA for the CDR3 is TGCAGCGTTGAAGATCATCGGAGGGGCGAGCAGTACTTC. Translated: CSVEDHRRGEQYF.

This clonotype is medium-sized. The CDR3 nucleotides are TGCGCCAGCAGCCACTCCGGCCGAAGCACAGATACGCAGTATTTT. It translates to CASSHSGRSTDTQYF. The chain recombines TRBV4-3 with TRBJ2-3; D not certain. Trimming pared 3 bases from V and 0 bases from J, leaving 10 bases between. The CDR3 runs 15 residues. Germline loops: CDR1 LGHNA, CDR2 YSLEER.

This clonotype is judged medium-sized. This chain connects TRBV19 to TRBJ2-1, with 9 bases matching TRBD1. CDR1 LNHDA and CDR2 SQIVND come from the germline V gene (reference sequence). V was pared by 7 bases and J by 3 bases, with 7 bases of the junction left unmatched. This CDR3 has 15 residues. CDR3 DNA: TGTGCCAGTAATCTGGGACAGGGATTCTACAATGAGCAGTTCTTC. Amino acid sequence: CASNLGQGFYNEQFF.

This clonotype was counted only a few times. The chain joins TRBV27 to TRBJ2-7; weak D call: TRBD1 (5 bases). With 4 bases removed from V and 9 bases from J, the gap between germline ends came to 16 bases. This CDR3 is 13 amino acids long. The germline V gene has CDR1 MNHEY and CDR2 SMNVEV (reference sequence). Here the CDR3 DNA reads TGTGCCAGCAGTTATGGGGCCGGCTTTGGGCAGTACTTC. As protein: CASSYGAGFGQYF.

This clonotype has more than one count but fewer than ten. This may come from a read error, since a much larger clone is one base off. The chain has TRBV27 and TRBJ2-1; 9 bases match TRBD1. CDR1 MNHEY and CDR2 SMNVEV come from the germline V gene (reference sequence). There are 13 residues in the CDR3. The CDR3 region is CAGRDRGIHEQFF. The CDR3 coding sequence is TGTGCCGGCAGAGACAGGGGGATCCATGAGCAGTTCTTC.

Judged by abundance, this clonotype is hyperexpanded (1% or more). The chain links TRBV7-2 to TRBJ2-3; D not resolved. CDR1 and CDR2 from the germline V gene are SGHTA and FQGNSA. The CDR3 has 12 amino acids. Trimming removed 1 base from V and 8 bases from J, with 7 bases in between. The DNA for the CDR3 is TGTGCCAGCAGCTTAGACTTGGGTACGCAGTATTTT. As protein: CASSLDLGTQYF.

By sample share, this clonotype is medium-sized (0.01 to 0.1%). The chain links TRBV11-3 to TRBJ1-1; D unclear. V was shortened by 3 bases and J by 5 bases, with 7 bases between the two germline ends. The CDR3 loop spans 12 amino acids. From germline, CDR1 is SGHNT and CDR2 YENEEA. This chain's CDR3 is CASSFRGTEAFF. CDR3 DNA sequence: TGTGCCAGCAGCTTCCGAGGGACTGAAGCTTTCTTT.

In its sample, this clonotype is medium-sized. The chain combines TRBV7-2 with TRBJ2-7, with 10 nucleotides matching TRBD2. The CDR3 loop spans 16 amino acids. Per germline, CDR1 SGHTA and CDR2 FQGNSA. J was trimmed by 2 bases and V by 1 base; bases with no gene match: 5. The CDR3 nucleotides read TGTGCCAGCAGCTTAGGAATGAGCGGGGGGGCCTACGAGCAGTACTTC. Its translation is CASSLGMSGGAYEQYF.